Listed below are T cell receptor beta chains from one sample, sequenced in a study of blood T cell repertoires in COVID-19. Using immunoSEQ multiplex PCR, the repertoire was profiled, and TCRdb retains in-frame clones only, with some absent. The sample shows about 50,000 clones, 65% to 85% of them seen only once. Material: peripheral blood. These receptors were taken from a man in his forties with acute or convalescent COVID-19. Both conserved end residues are part of each CDR3. The D gene is left open where the match is weak. The size of a clone is reported for some rows only, either as once, few or many, or as a class for expanded clones.

d_call: TRBD1; cdr3_length: 15; j_call: TRBJ2-7; clone_size: NA; v_call: TRBV24-1; cdr3_aa: CATSSTGTGLHEQYF; cdr3_nt: TGTGCCACCAGTTCCACCGGGACAGGGCTCCACGAGCAGTACTTC
d_call: NA; cdr3_length: 15; j_call: TRBJ1-2; clone_size: NA; v_call: TRBV18; cdr3_aa: CASSEDQALNYGYTF; cdr3_nt: TGTGCCAGCTCAGAAGATCAGGCTTTAAACTATGGCTACACCTTC
d_call: NA; cdr3_length: 13; j_call: TRBJ2-7; clone_size: NA; v_call: TRBV7-2; cdr3_aa: CASSLNLGYEQYF; cdr3_nt: TGTGCCAGCAGCTTAAATCTCGGCTACGAGCAGTACTTC
d_call: NA; cdr3_length: 11; j_call: TRBJ1-1; clone_size: once; v_call: TRBV3-1/TRBV3-2; cdr3_aa: CASSRDTEAFF; cdr3_nt: TGTGCCAGCAGCCGAGACACTGAAGCTTTCTTT
d_call: NA; cdr3_length: 13; j_call: TRBJ2-5; clone_size: few; v_call: TRBV7-9; cdr3_aa: CASSWGEVETQYF; cdr3_nt: TGTGCCAGCAGCTGGGGGGAGGTCGAGACCCAGTACTTC
d_call: TRBD1; cdr3_length: 14; j_call: TRBJ2-5; clone_size: NA; v_call: TRBV3-1/TRBV3-2; cdr3_aa: CASRGTGGQETQYF; cdr3_nt: TGTGCCAGCAGGGGGACAGGGGGACAAGAGACCCAGTACTTC
d_call: TRBD1; cdr3_length: 15; j_call: TRBJ1-2; clone_size: NA; v_call: TRBV10-3; cdr3_aa: CAISDSIQGSSGYTF; cdr3_nt: TGTGCCATCAGCGATTCCATACAGGGGAGTAGTGGCTACACCTTC
d_call: NA; cdr3_length: 12; j_call: TRBJ2-5; clone_size: NA; v_call: TRBV30; cdr3_aa: CAWSGREETQYF; cdr3_nt: TGTGCCTGGAGTGGTAGGGAGGAGACCCAGTACTTC
d_call: TRBD1; cdr3_length: 15; j_call: TRBJ2-7; clone_size: few; v_call: TRBV15; cdr3_aa: CATSKTRDRASEQYF; cdr3_nt: TGTGCCACCAGCAAAACCCGGGACAGGGCTTCCGAGCAGTACTTC
d_call: TRBD1; cdr3_length: 16; j_call: TRBJ1-3; clone_size: NA; v_call: TRBV18; cdr3_aa: CASSPPGQGPGNTIYF; cdr3_nt: TGTGCCAGCTCACCTCCGGGACAGGGTCCAGGAAACACCATATATTTT
d_call: TRBD1; cdr3_length: 15; j_call: TRBJ1-1; clone_size: few; v_call: TRBV29-1; cdr3_aa: CSVQLRQGAGTEAFF; cdr3_nt: TGCAGCGTGCAACTTAGACAGGGGGCAGGGACTGAAGCTTTCTTT
d_call: TRBD1; cdr3_length: 19; j_call: TRBJ2-6; clone_size: few; v_call: TRBV19; cdr3_aa: CASSIDGAGGSSGANVLTF; cdr3_nt: TGTGCCAGTAGTATAGATGGGGCAGGGGGCTCCTCTGGGGCCAACGTCCTGACTTTC
d_call: TRBD1; cdr3_length: 13; j_call: TRBJ2-1; clone_size: NA; v_call: TRBV5-1; cdr3_aa: CASSQGQRNEQFF; cdr3_nt: TGCGCCAGCAGCCAGGGACAGAGGAATGAGCAGTTCTTC
d_call: TRBD1; cdr3_length: 16; j_call: TRBJ1-6; clone_size: NA; v_call: TRBV5-4; cdr3_aa: CASSLGGTAHNSPLHF; cdr3_nt: TGTGCCAGCAGCTTGGGAGGGACAGCTCATAATTCACCCCTCCACTTT
d_call: NA; cdr3_length: 15; j_call: TRBJ2-1; clone_size: NA; v_call: TRBV5-5; cdr3_aa: CASSSRQGANNEQFF; cdr3_nt: TGTGCCAGCAGCTCAAGACAAGGGGCCAACAATGAGCAGTTCTTC
d_call: NA; cdr3_length: 14; j_call: TRBJ1-6; clone_size: NA; v_call: TRBV24-1; cdr3_aa: CATRGPAANSPLHF; cdr3_nt: TGTGCCACCCGGGGTCCGGCAGCAAACTCACCCCTCCACTTT
d_call: TRBD2; cdr3_length: 17; j_call: TRBJ2-2; clone_size: NA; v_call: TRBV2; cdr3_aa: CASSPPTSGRGTGELFF; cdr3_nt: TGTGCCAGCAGTCCTCCGACTAGCGGGAGGGGGACCGGGGAGCTGTTTTTT
d_call: TRBD1; cdr3_length: 14; j_call: TRBJ1-3; clone_size: NA; v_call: TRBV5-1; cdr3_aa: CASSSGQGRNTIYF; cdr3_nt: TGCGCCAGCAGCTCCGGACAGGGAAGAAACACCATATATTTT
d_call: TRBD1; cdr3_length: 16; j_call: TRBJ1-4; clone_size: NA; v_call: TRBV28; cdr3_aa: CASRKGQGTGNEKLFF; cdr3_nt: TGTGCCAGCAGAAAGGGACAGGGGACCGGTAATGAAAAACTGTTTTTT
d_call: TRBD2; cdr3_length: 14; j_call: TRBJ2-5; clone_size: NA; v_call: TRBV2; cdr3_aa: CASKASGRQETQYF; cdr3_nt: TGTGCCAGCAAGGCTAGCGGGAGGCAGGAGACCCAGTACTTC
d_call: NA; cdr3_length: 15; j_call: TRBJ1-2; clone_size: NA; v_call: TRBV5-5; cdr3_aa: CASSLAYRAEKGYTF; cdr3_nt: TGTGCCAGCAGCTTGGCATACAGGGCTGAGAAGGGCTACACCTTC
d_call: NA; cdr3_length: 12; j_call: TRBJ2-1; clone_size: few; v_call: TRBV11-3; cdr3_aa: CASSLDSNEQFF; cdr3_nt: TGTGCCAGCAGCTTAGACTCCAATGAGCAGTTCTTC
d_call: NA; cdr3_length: 15; j_call: TRBJ2-1; clone_size: once; v_call: TRBV24-1; cdr3_aa: CATSAYGTPHNEQFF; cdr3_nt: TGTGCCACCAGCGCCTACGGGACTCCCCACAATGAGCAGTTCTTC
d_call: TRBD1; cdr3_length: 15; j_call: TRBJ2-7; clone_size: NA; v_call: TRBV24-1; cdr3_aa: CATSDPGQGAYEQYF; cdr3_nt: TGTGCCACCAGTGATCCCGGACAGGGCGCCTACGAGCAGTACTTC
d_call: NA; cdr3_length: 15; j_call: TRBJ1-2; clone_size: NA; v_call: TRBV19; cdr3_aa: CASTKDGQFNYGYTF; cdr3_nt: TGTGCCAGTACCAAGGACGGACAATTTAACTATGGCTACACCTTC
d_call: TRBD1; cdr3_length: 15; j_call: TRBJ2-7; clone_size: NA; v_call: TRBV27; cdr3_aa: CASSRTGASSYEQYF; cdr3_nt: TGTGCCAGCAGTCGGACAGGGGCAAGCTCCTACGAGCAGTACTTC
d_call: NA; cdr3_length: 13; j_call: TRBJ1-6; clone_size: NA; v_call: TRBV7-2; cdr3_aa: CASSRETNSPLHF; cdr3_nt: TGTGCCAGCAGCCGGGAGACTAATTCACCCCTCCACTTT
d_call: NA; cdr3_length: 14; j_call: TRBJ1-1; clone_size: NA; v_call: TRBV14; cdr3_aa: CASSQDLQGTEAFF; cdr3_nt: TGTGCCAGCAGCCAAGATTTGCAGGGCACTGAAGCTTTCTTT
d_call: NA; cdr3_length: 15; j_call: TRBJ1-5; clone_size: NA; v_call: TRBV6-5; cdr3_aa: CASSYSATINQPQHF; cdr3_nt: TGTGCCAGCAGTTACTCCGCGACTATCAATCAGCCCCAGCATTTT
d_call: NA; cdr3_length: 12; j_call: TRBJ2-5; clone_size: once; v_call: TRBV29-1; cdr3_aa: CSVRQNQETQYF; cdr3_nt: TGCAGCGTTCGTCAGAACCAAGAGACCCAGTACTTC
d_call: TRBD1; cdr3_length: 14; j_call: TRBJ1-1; clone_size: few; v_call: TRBV2; cdr3_aa: CASRGQGVNTEAFF; cdr3_nt: TGTGCCAGCAGAGGACAGGGGGTGAACACTGAAGCTTTCTTT
d_call: TRBD2; cdr3_length: 15; j_call: TRBJ2-1; clone_size: NA; v_call: TRBV10-1; cdr3_aa: CASSESGTGTSQKFF; cdr3_nt: TGCGCCAGCAGTGAGTCGGGAACCGGGACTAGCCAAAAGTTCTTC
d_call: NA; cdr3_length: 15; j_call: TRBJ2-5; clone_size: few; v_call: TRBV19; cdr3_aa: CASSMGSRGWETQYF; cdr3_nt: TGTGCCAGTAGTATGGGGAGTAGAGGTTGGGAGACCCAGTACTTC